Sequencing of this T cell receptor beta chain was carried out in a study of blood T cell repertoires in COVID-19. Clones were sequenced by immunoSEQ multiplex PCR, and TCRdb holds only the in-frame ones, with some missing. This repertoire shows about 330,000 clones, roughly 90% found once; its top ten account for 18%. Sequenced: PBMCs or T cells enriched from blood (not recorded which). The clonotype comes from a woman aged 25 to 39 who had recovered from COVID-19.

Here the CDR3 DNA reads TGTGCCAGCTCCGCGGGGGGGGGAACCACAGATACGCAGTATTTT. Its protein product is CASSAGGGTTDTQYF. The chain joins TRBV28 to TRBJ2-3; 9 nucleotides agree with TRBD2. The CDR3 has 15 amino acids. Germline assignment: CDR1 MDHEN and CDR2 SYDVKM. The junction had 8 bases not matched to a gene; V was cut back by 8 bases and J by 2 bases.